This T cell receptor beta chain appears in the sequencing data of a study of identifying expanded T cells in peripheral blood. Collection occurred without any documented infections or immune events in donors. In the case of this clone: Its specificity is not known. The same CDR3 arises from other DNA sequences in this sample as well.

TCRdb's copy holds only in-frame clones and misses some; the assay was immunoSEQ multiplex PCR. The sample shows more than 50,000 clones, approximately 82% of them seen only once. Study results and caveats: Two-week clone count variance significantly increased as total template count grew. About 1.3 clones differed between technical replicates, versus approximately 17 and 20 over time.

The TCR sequence derives from a person aged 18 to 70 in good health. Sequencing was done on a sample of blood.

This CDR3 reads CASSVVGDTQYF. CDR3 nucleotide sequence: TGTGCCAGCAGCGTAGTGGGGGATACGCAGTATTTT. V and J are TRBV9 and TRBJ2-3, with no clear D. V lost 0 bases to trimming and J lost 6 bases, with 5 bases between them. This CDR3 is built from 12 residues. Germline lookup yields CDR1 SGDLS and CDR2 YYNGEE.